The clone carrying this T cell receptor beta chain was seen repeatedly, ten times or more. Germline assignment: CDR1 MDHEN and CDR2 SYDVKM. The V end lost 3 bases, the J end lost 7 bases, and 15 bases lay between the germline ends. The CDR3 totals 15 residues. Authors' methods: Junction-only sequences without quality scores came from ImmunoSEQ, so filtering differed. Sequencing used immunoSEQ multiplex PCR; TCRdb keeps in-frame clones, though not all of them. Clone size and the V and J calls come from that table; the DNA yielded D and trimming. Of roughly 320,000 clones detected, roughly 84% appear once; the ten largest clones hold around 15%. The data derive from a study of shared clonotypes between healthy human individuals.

The sequence was collected from a man aged 18 to 29 in good health. Sequencing was performed on memory CD8+ T cells sorted from blood. Subset here: CD45RO+ cells pooled with CCR7-negative TemRA cells. This rearrangement joins TRBV28 to TRBJ2-2; D unresolved. In nucleotides, the CDR3 is TGTGCCAGCAGTTTGTGGCAGTCCGTTGGCGGGGAGCTGTTTTTT. Protein: CASSLWQSVGGELFF. Variable domain in full (rest from reference TRBV28 and TRBJ2-2): DVKVTQSSRYLVKRTGEKVFLECVQDMDHENMFWYRQDPGLGLRLIYFSYDVKMKEKGDIPEGYSVSREKKERFSLILESASTNQTSMYLCASSLWQSVGGELFFGEGSRLTVL.